These 5 T cell receptor beta chains were sequenced from one sample in a study of T cell responses to AZD1222 COVID-19 vaccine. Sequencing used immunoSEQ multiplex PCR; TCRdb keeps in-frame clones, though not all of them. The table lists about 130,000 clones, just over 90% of them singletons. The specimen comprised peripheral blood, sampled on day 0 of AZD1222 vaccination. Receptor source: an adult in good health.

V and J are TRBV5-1 and TRBJ2-1; 10 bases fit TRBD1. CDR1 is SGHRS, CDR2 YFSETQ, per germline. With V trimmed by 4 bases and J by 10 bases, 11 bases remained unmatched. The length of the CDR3 is 15 residues. CDR3 sequence reads: CASSPPGQGSREQFF. DNA of the CDR3: TGCGCCAGCAGCCCACCGGGACAGGGGTCACGGGAGCAGTTCTTC.

The chain uses TRBV5-1 and TRBJ2-1; D is tentatively TRBD1 or TRBD2 (6 bases each). Trimming removed 0 bases from V and 0 bases from J, with 7 bases in between. CDR1 and CDR2 from the germline V gene are SGHRS and YFSETQ. The CDR3 runs 15 residues. CDR3 coding DNA: TGCGCCAGCAGCTTGGCGGGGGCCTCCTACAATGAGCAGTTCTTC. Amino acids: CASSLAGASYNEQFF. Drawing the rest from reference TRBV5-1 and TRBJ2-1, the complete variable domain is KAGVTQTPRYLIKTRGQQVTLSCSPISGHRSVSWYQQTPGQGLQFLFEYFSETQRNKGNFPGRFSGRQFSNSRSEMNVSTLELGDSALYLCASSLAGASYNEQFFGPGTRLTVL.

The rearrangement uses TRBV3-1 (or the pseudogene TRBV3-2) and TRBJ1-4, with TRBD1 matching 7 bases. Germline V CDR1 and CDR2: LGHDT, YNNKEL (reference sequence). This CDR3 spans 15 amino acids. Unmatched junction bases numbered 10, after V lost 5 bases and J lost 7 bases. The CDR3: CASSSWTGVGEKLFF. The CDR3 DNA reads as TGTGCCAGCAGCTCCTGGACAGGCGTGGGTGAAAAACTGTTTTTT.

Points on this clone: The junction departs from germline at one end; a sequencing error may be responsible. This chain connects TRBV12-3 or TRBV12-4 to TRBJ1-1, with a weak D call TRBD1 (5 bases). The CDR3 spans 11 residues. The CDR3 spells CASSTIRGLAF. The DNA for the CDR3 is TGTGCCAGCAGTACGATACGGGGGTTGGCTTTT.

This rearrangement joins TRBV5-1 to TRBJ1-3; D not resolved. Germline CDR1 is SGHRS and CDR2 is YFSETQ. This CDR3 contains 15 residues. V was trimmed by 0 bases and J by 3 bases, leaving 10 bases between them. The CDR3 is CASSLVPGYGNTIYF. The CDR3, as DNA: TGCGCCAGCAGCTTGGTGCCGGGTTATGGAAACACCATATATTTT.